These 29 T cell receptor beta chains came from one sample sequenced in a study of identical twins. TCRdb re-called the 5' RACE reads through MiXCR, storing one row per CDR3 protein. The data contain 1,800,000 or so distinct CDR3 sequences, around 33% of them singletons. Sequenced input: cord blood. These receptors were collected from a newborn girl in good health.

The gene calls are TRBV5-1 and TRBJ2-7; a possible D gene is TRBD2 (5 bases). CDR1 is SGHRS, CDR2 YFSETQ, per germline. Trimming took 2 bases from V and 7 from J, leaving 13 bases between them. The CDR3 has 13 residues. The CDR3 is CASSFASLGEQYF. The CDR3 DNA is TGCGCCAGCAGCTTTGCTAGCCTGGGAGAGCAGTACTTC. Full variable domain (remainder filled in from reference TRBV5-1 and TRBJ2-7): KAGVTQTPRYLIKTRGQQVTLSCSPISGHRSVSWYQQTPGQGLQFLFEYFSETQRNKGNFPGRFSGRQFSNSRSEMNVSTLELGDSALYLCASSFASLGEQYFGPGTRLTVT.

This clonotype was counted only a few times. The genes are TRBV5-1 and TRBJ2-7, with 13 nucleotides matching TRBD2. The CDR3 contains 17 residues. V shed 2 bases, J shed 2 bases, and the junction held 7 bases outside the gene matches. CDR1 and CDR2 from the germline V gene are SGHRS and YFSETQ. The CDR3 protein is CASSFARGLAGPYEQYF. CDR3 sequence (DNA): TGCGCCAGCAGCTTTGCCCGGGGACTAGCGGGACCCTACGAGCAGTACTTC.

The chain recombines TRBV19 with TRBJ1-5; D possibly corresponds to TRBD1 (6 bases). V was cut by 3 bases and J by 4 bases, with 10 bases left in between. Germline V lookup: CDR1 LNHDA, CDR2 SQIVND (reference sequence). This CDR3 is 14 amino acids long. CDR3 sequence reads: CASSITGRNQPQHF. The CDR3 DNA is TGTGCCAGTAGTATCACAGGGAGGAATCAGCCCCAGCATTTT.

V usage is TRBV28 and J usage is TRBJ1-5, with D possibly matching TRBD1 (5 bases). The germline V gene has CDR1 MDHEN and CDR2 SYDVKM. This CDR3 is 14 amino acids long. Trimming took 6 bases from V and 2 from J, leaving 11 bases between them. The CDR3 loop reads CASRRAGGNQPQHF. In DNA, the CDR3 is TGTGCCAGCAGGCGGGCGGGGGGCAATCAGCCCCAGCATTTT.

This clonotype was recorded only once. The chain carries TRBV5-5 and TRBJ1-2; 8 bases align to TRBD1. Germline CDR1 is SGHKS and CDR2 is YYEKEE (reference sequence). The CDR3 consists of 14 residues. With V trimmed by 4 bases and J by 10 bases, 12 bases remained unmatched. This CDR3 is CASSRDRWESDYTF. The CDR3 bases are TGTGCCAGCAGCAGGGACAGGTGGGAAAGTGACTACACCTTC.

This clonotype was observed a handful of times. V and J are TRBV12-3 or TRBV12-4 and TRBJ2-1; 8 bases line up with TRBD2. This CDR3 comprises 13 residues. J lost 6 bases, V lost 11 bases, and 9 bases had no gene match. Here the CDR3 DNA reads TGTGCCTGTCTAACCGGGACTAGCAATGAGCAGTTCTTC. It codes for CACLTGTSNEQFF.

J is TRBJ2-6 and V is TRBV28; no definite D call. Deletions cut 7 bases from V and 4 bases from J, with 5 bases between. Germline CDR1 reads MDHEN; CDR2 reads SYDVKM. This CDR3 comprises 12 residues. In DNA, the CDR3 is TGTGCCAGCAAGCCCGGGGCCAACGTCCTGACTTTC. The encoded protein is CASKPGANVLTF.

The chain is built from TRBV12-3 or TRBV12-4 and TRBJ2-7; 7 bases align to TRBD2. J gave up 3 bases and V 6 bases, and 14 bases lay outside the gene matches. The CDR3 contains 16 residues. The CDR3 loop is CASSPGTWAGDYEQYF. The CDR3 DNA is TGTGCCAGCAGCCCAGGAACTTGGGCGGGGGACTACGAGCAGTACTTC.

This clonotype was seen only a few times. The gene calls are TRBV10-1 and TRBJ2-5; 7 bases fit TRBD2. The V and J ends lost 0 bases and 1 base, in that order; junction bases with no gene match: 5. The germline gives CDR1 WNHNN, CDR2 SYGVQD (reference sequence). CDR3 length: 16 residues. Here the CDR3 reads CASSESSGLGQETQYF. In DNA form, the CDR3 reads TGCGCCAGCAGTGAGTCGAGTGGACTAGGCCAAGAGACCCAGTACTTC.

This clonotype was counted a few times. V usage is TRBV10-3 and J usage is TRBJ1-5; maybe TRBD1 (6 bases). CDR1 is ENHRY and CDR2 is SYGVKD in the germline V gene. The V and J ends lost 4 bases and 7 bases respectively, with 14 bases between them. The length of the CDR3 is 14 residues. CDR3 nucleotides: TGTGCCATCAGTGTACTGGCAGGGGACCAGCCCCAGCATTTT. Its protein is CAISVLAGDQPQHF.

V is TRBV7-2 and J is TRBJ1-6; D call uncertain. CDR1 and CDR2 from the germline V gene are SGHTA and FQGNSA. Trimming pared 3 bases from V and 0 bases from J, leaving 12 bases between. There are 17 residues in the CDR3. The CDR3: CASSFTPTSSYNSPLHF. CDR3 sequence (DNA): TGTGCCAGCAGCTTTACACCTACAAGCTCCTATAATTCACCCCTCCACTTT.

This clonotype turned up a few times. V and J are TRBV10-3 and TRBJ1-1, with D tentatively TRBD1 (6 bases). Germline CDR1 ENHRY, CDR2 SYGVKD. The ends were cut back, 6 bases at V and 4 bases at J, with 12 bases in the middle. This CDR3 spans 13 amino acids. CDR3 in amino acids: CAIRAGASTEAFF. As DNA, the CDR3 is TGTGCCATCAGGGCGGGGGCGAGCACTGAAGCTTTCTTT.

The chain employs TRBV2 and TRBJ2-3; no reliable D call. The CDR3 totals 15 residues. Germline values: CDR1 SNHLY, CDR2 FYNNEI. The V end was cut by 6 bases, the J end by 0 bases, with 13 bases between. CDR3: CASRTGVGSTDTQYF. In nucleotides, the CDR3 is TGTGCCAGCAGAACTGGGGTGGGGAGCACAGATACGCAGTATTTT.

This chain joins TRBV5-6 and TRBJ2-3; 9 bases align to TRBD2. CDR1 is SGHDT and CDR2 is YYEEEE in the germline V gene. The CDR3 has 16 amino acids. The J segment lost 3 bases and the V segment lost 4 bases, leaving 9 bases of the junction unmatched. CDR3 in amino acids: CASSRSSGISTDTQYF. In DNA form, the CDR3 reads TGTGCCAGCAGCCGCTCTAGCGGGATTTCTACAGATACGCAGTATTTT.

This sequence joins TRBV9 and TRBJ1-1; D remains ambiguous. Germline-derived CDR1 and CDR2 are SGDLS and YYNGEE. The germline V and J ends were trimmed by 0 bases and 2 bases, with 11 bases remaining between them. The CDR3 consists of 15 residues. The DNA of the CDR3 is TGTGCCAGCAGCGTAGCTCTCGCGGAAAACACTGAAGCTTTCTTT. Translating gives CASSVALAENTEAFF.

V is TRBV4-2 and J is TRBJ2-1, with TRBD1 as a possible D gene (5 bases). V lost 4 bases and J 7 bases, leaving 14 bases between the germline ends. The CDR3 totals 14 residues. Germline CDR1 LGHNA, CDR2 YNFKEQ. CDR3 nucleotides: TGTGCCAGCAGCCGACCGGACAAGGGAAATGAGCAGTTCTTC. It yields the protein CASSRPDKGNEQFF.

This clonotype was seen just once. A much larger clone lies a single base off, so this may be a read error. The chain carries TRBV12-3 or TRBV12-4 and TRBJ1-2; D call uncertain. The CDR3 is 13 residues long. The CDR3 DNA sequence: TGTGCCAGCAGTCCGGACCAAAACTATGGCCACACCTTC. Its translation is CASSPDQNYGHTF.

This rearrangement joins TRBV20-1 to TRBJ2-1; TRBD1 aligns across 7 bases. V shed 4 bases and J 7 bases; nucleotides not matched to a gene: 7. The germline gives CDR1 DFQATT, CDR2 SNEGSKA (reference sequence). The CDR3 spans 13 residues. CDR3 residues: CSAIGTASNEQFF. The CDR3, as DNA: TGCAGTGCTATCGGGACAGCTTCGAATGAGCAGTTCTTC.

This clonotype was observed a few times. This CDR3 is CASKRGYGYTF. CDR3 DNA: TGTGCCAGCAAACGGGGCTATGGCTACACCTTC. This chain uses TRBV2 with TRBJ1-2; D is undetermined. Trimming left V 7 bases short and J 4 bases short, with 7 bases between. Germline lookup yields CDR1 SNHLY and CDR2 FYNNEI. The CDR3 contains 11 residues.

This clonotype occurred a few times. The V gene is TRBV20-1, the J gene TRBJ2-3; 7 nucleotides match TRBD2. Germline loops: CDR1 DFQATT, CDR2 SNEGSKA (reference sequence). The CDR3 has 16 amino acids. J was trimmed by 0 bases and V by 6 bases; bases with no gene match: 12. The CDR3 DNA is TGCAGTGCCCTACCCGGGAGCGGGGAGAGCACAGATACGCAGTATTTT. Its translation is CSALPGSGESTDTQYF.

The CDR3 reads CASSRSDTSTDTQYF. As DNA, the CDR3 is TGTGCCAGCAGCAGATCTGACACCTCCACAGATACGCAGTATTTT. The rearrangement links TRBV21-1 to TRBJ2-3. TRBV21-1 corresponds to a pseudogene. The CDR3 spans 15 residues.

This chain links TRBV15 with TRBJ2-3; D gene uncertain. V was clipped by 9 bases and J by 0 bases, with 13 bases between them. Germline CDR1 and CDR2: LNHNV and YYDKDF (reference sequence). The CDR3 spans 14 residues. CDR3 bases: TGTGCCACACAGCCAGAGATTAGCACAGATACGCAGTATTTT. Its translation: CATQPEISTDTQYF.

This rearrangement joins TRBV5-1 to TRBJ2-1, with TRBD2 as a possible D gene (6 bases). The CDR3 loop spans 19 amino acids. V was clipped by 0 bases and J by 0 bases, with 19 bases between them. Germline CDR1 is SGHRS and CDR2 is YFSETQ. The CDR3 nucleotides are TGCGCCAGCAGCTTGGGTGGTAGCCTAGCGTGGCCCTCCTACAATGAGCAGTTCTTC. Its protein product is CASSLGGSLAWPSYNEQFF.

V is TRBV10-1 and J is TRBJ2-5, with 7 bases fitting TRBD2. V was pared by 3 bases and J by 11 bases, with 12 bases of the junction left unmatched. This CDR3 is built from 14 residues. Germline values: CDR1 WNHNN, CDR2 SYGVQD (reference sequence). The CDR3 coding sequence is TGCGCCAGCAGTGAAGGGACTATCGTAAATGAGCAGTACTTC. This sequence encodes CASSEGTIVNEQYF.

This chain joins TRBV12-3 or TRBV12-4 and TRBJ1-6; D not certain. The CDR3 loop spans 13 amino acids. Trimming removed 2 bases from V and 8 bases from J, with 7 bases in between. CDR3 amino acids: CASSLSNYSPLHF. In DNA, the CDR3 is TGTGCCAGCAGTTTATCCAATTATTCACCCCTCCACTTT.

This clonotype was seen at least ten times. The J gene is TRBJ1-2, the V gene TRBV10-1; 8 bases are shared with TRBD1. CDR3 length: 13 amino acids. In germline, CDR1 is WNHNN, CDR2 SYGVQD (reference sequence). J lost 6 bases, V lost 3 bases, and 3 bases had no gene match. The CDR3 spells CASSEGQGNGYTF. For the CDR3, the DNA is TGCGCCAGCAGTGAAGGACAGGGCAATGGCTACACCTTC.

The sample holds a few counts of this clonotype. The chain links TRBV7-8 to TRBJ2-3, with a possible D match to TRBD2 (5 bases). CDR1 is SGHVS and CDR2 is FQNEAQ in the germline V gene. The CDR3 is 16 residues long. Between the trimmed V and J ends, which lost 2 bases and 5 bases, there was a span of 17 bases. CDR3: CASSLSWAVGGDTQYF. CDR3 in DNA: TGTGCCAGCAGCTTATCGTGGGCAGTCGGAGGAGATACGCAGTATTTT.

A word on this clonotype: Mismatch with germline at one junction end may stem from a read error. Written as DNA, the CDR3 is TGTGCCAGCAGTCGGCAAGGGAGCTACAATGGGCAGTTCTTC. Encoded protein: CASSRQGSYNGQFF. The chain combines TRBV25-1 with TRBJ2-1; a possible D gene is TRBD2 (5 bases). Germline CDR1 reads MGHDK; CDR2 reads SYGVNS. The CDR3 is 14 residues long. The whole variable domain, filled in from reference TRBV25-1 and TRBJ2-1, reads EADIYQTPRYLVIGTGKKITLECSQTMGHDKMYWYQQDPGMELHLIHYSYGVNSTEKGDLSSESTVSRIRTEHFPLTLESARPSHTSQYLCASSRQGSYNGQFFGPGTRLTVL.

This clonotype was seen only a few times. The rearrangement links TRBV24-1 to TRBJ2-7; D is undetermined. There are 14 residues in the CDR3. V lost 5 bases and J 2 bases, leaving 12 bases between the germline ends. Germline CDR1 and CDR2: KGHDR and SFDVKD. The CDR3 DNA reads TGTGCCACCAGTGGCCACTCCGGGCCCTACGAGCAGTACTTC. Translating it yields CATSGHSGPYEQYF.